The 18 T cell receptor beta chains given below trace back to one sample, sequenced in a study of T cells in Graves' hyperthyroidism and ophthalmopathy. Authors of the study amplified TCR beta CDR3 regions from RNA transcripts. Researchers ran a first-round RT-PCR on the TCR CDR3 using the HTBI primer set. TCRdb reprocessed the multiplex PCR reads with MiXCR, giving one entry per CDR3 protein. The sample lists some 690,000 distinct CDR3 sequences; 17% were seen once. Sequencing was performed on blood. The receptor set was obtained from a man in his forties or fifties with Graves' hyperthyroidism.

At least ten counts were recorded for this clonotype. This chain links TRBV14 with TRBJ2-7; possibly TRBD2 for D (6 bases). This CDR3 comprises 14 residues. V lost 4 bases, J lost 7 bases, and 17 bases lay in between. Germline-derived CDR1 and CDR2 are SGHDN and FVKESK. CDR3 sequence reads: CASSRGGNLWEQYF. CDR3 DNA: TGTGCCAGCAGCCGCGGAGGGAACCTCTGGGAGCAGTACTTC.

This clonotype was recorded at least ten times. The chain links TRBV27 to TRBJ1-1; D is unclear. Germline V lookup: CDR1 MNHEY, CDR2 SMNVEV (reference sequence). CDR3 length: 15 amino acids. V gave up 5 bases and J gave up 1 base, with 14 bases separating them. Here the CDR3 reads CASSTSTARNTEAFF. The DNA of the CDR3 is TGTGCCAGCAGTACCTCAACAGCAAGGAACACTGAAGCTTTCTTT.

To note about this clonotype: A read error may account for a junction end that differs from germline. The CDR3 sequence: CSVQESNQPQHF. CDR3 DNA sequence: TGCAGCGTTCAAGAAAGCAATCAGCCCCAGCATTTT. V gene TRBV29-1 combines with J gene TRBJ1-5, with D uncertain. The CDR3 contains 12 residues. Germline loops: CDR1 SQVTM, CDR2 ANQGSEA.

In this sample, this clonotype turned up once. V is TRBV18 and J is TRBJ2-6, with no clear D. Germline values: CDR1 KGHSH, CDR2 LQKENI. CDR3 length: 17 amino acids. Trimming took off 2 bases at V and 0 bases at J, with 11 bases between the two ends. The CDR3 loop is CASSPNLGSSGANVLTF. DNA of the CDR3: TGTGCCAGCTCACCAAACTTGGGAAGCTCTGGGGCCAACGTCCTGACTTTC.

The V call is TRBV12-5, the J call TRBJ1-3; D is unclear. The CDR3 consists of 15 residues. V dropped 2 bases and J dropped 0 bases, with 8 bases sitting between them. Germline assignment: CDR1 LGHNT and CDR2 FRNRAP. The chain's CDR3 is CASGLTGNSGNTIYF. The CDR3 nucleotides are TGTGCTAGTGGTTTGACTGGGAACTCTGGAAACACCATATATTTT.

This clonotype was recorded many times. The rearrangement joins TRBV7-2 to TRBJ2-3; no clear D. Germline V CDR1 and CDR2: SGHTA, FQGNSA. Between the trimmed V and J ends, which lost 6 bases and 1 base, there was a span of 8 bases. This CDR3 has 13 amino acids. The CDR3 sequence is CASSDYGTDTQYF. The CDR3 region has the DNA TGTGCCAGCAGTGATTATGGCACAGATACGCAGTATTTT.

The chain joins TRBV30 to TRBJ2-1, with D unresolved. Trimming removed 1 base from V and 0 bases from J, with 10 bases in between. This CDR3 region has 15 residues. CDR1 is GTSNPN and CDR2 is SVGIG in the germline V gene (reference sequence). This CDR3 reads CAWSDTESSYNEQFF. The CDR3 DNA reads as TGTGCCTGGAGTGACACAGAGAGCTCCTACAATGAGCAGTTCTTC. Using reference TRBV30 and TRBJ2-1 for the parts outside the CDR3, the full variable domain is SQTIHQWPATLVQPVGSPLSLECTVEGTSNPNLYWYRQAAGRGLQLLFYSVGIGQISSEVPQNLSASRPQDRQFILSSKKLLLSDSGFYLCAWSDTESSYNEQFFGPGTRLTVL.

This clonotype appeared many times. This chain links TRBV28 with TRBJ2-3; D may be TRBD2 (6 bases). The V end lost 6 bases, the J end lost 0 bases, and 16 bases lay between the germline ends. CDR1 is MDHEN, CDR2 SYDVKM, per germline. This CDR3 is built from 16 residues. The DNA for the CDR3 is TGTGCCAGCAGAATCCTTCCGGGAGACAGCACAGATACGCAGTATTTT. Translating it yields CASRILPGDSTDTQYF.

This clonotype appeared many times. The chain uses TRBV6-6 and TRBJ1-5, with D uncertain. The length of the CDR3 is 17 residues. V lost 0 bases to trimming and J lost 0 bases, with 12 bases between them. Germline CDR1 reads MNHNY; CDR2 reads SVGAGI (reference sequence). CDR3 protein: CASSYSLGFDSNQPQHF. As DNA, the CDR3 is TGTGCCAGCAGTTACTCGTTAGGGTTCGATAGCAATCAGCCCCAGCATTTT.

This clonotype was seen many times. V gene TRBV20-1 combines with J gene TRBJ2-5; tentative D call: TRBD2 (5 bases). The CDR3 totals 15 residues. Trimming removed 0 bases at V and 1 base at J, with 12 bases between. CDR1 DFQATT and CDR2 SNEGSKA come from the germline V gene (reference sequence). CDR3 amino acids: CSARDLVTSQETQYF. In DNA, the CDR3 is TGCAGTGCTAGAGATTTAGTAACTAGCCAAGAGACCCAGTACTTC.

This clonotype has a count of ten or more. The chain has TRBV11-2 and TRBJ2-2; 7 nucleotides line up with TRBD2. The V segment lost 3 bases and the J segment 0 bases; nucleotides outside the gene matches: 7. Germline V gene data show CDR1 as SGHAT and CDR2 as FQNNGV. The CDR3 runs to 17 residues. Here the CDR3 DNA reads TGTGCCAGCAGCTTGGGGCAGGGAGGGTCGAACACCGGGGAGCTGTTTTTT. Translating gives CASSLGQGGSNTGELFF.

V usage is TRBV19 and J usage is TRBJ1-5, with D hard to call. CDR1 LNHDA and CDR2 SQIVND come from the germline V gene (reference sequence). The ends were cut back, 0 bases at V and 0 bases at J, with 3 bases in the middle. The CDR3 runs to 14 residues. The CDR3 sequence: CASSIEYSNQPQHF. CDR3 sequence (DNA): TGTGCCAGTAGTATAGAGTATAGCAATCAGCCCCAGCATTTT. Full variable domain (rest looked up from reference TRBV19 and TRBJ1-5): DGGITQSPKYLFRKEGQNVTLSCEQNLNHDAMYWYRQDPGQGLRLIYYSQIVNDFQKGDIAEGYSVSREKKESFPLTVTSAQKNPTAFYLCASSIEYSNQPQHFGDGTRLSIL.

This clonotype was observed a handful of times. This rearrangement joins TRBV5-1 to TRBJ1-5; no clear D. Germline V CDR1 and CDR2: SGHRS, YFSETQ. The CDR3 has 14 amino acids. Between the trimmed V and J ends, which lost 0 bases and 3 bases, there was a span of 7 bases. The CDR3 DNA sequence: TGCGCCAGCAGCTTGGCCCCGAACAATCAGCCCCAGCATTTT. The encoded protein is CASSLAPNNQPQHF.

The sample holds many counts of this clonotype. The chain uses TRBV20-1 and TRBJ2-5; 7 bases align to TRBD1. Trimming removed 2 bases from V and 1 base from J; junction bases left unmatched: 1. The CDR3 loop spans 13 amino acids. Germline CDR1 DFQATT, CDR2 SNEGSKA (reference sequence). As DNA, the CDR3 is TGCAGTGCTAGAAGGGACAGCCAAGAGACCCAGTACTTC. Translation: CSARRDSQETQYF.

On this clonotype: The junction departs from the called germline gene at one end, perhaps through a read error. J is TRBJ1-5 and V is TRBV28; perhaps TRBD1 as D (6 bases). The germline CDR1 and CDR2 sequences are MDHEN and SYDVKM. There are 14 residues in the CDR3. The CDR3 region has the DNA TGTGTCAGCAGTCCCTGGGACATTGGGAAGCCCCAGCATTTT. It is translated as CVSSPWDIGKPQHF.

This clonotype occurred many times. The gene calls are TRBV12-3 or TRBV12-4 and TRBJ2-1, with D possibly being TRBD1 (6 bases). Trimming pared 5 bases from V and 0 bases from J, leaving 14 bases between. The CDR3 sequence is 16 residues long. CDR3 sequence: CASSGTTGSSYNEQFF. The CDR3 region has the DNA TGTGCCAGCAGTGGGACCACAGGGAGCTCCTACAATGAGCAGTTCTTC.

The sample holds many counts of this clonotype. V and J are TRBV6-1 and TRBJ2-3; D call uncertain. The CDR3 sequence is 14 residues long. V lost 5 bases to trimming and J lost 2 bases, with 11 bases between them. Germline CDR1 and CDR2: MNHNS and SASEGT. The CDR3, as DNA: TGTGCCAGCAGTTTTTCCGTTTCCACAGATACGCAGTATTTT. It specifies CASSFSVSTDTQYF.

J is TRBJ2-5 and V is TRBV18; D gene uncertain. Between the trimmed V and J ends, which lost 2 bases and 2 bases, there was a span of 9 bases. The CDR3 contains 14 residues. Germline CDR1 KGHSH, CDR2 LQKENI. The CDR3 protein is CASSPFAGQETQYF. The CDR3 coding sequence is TGTGCCAGCTCACCATTTGCCGGACAAGAGACCCAGTACTTC. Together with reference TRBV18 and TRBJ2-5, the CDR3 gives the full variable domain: NAGVMQNPRHLVRRRGQEARLRCSPMKGHSHVYWYRQLPEEGLKFMVYLQKENIIDESGMPKERFSAEFPKEGPSILRIQQVVRGDSAAYFCASSPFAGQETQYFGPGTRLLVL.